This T cell receptor beta chain appears in the sequencing data of a study of T cell responses to AZD1222 COVID-19 vaccine. The overall study: Second-dose recipients at about 4 or about 12 weeks were treated as one pooled group. Study results and caveats: Nearly half of spike-specific TCRs reportedly target variant regions that are unmutated in the B.1.351 and B.1.1.7 variants. Vaccination with two AZD1222 doses was followed by a rise in Spike-specific TCR breadth and depth.

Some clones are missing from TCRdb's copy, which holds only in-frame ones; the method was immunoSEQ multiplex PCR. The sample shows around 91,000 clones, over 75% of them seen only once. Comments on this clone: Its antigen is still unknown.

The V gene's germline CDR1 is SGDLS and CDR2 YYNGEE. The CDR3 totals 19 residues. With V trimmed by 1 base and J by 2 bases, 14 bases remained unmatched. The source material was peripheral blood, sampled on day 0 of AZD1222 vaccination. The rearrangement links TRBV9 to TRBJ1-5; 8 bases are a match to TRBD1. This TCR derives from an adult in good health. This CDR3 reads CASSVKKGPPDRGNQPQHF. The CDR3 nucleotides read TGTGCCAGCAGCGTAAAGAAAGGGCCCCCGGACAGGGGCAATCAGCCCCAGCATTTT.